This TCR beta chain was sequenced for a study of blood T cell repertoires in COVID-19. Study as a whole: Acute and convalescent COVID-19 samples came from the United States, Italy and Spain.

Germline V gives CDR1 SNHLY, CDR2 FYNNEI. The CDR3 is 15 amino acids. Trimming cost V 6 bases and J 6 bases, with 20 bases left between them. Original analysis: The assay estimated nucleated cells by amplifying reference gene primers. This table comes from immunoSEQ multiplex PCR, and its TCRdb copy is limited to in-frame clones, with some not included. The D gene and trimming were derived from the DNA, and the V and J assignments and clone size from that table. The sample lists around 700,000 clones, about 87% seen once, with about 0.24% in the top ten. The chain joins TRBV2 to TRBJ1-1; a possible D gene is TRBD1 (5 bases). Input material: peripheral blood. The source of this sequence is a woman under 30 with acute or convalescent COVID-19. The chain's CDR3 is CASRDLLSGLAEAFF. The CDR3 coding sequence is TGTGCCAGCAGAGACCTGCTATCAGGGCTCGCTGAAGCTTTCTTT.